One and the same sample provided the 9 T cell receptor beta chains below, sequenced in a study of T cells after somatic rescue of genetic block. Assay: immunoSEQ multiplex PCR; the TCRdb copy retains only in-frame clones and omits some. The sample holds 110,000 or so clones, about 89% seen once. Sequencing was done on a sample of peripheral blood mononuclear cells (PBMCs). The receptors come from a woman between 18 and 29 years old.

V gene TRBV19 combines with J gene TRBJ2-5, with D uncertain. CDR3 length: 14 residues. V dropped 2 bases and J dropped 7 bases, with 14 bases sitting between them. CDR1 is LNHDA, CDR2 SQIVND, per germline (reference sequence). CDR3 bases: TGTGCCAGTAGTATAAGCTCCCCAAGAGCGACCCAGTACTTC. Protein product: CASSISSPRATQYF.

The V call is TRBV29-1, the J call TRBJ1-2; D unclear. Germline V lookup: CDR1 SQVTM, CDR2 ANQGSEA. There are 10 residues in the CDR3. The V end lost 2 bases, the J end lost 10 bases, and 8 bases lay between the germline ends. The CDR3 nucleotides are TGCAGCGTTGAATTCGGAGTCTACACCTTC. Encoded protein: CSVEFGVYTF.

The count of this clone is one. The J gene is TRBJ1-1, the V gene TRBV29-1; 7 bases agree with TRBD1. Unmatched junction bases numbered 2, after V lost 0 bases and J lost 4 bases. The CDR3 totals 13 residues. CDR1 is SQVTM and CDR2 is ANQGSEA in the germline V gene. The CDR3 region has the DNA TGCAGCGTTGAAGATCAGGGGGGCACTGAAGCTTTCTTT. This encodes CSVEDQGGTEAFF.

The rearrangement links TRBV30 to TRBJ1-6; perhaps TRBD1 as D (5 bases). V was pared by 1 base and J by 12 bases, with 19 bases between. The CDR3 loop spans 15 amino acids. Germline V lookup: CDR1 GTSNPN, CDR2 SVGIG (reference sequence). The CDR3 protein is CAWSEGTERNRPLHF. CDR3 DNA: TGTGCCTGGAGTGAGGGGACGGAAAGAAACCGACCCCTCCACTTT.

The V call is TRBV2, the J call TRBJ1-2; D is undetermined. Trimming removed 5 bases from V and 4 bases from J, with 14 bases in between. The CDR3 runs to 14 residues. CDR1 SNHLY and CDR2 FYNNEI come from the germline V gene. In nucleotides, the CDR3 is TGTGCCAGCAGTATCGGACCGATAAGCTATGGCTACACCTTC. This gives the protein CASSIGPISYGYTF.

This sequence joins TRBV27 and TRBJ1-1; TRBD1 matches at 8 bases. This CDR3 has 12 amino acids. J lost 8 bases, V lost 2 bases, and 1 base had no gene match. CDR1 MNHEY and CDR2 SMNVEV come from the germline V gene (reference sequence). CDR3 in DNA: TGTGCCAGCAGTTTAAGGACAGGGGAAGCTTTCTTT. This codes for CASSLRTGEAFF.

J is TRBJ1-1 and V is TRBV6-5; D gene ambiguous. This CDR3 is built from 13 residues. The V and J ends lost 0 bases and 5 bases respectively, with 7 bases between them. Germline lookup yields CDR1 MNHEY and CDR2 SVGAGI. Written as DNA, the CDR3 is TGTGCCAGCAGTTACTCGACGGGGACTGAAGCTTTCTTT. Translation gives CASSYSTGTEAFF.

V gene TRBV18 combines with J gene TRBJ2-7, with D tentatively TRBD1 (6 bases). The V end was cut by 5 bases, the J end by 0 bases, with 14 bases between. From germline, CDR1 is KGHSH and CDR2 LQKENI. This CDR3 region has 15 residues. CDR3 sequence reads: CASSSRGRGSYEQYF. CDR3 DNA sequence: TGTGCCAGCTCATCCAGGGGTAGAGGCTCCTACGAGCAGTACTTC.

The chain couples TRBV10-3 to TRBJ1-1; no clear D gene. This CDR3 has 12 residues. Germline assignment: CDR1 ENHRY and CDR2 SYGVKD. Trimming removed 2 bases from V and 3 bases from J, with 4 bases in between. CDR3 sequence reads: CAISERDTEAFF. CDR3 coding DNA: TGTGCCATCAGTGAGCGAGACACTGAAGCTTTCTTT.